This T cell receptor beta chain was recorded in a study of blood T cell repertoires in COVID-19. Study-level information: Specimens from acute and convalescent COVID-19 originated in the United States, Italy and Spain. In each case, the material was cDNA or gDNA derived from T cells, B-cell-depleted T cells, or PBMCs.

Under the authors' procedure: Nucleated cell number was recorded as an estimate derived from reference gene primer amplification. Sequenced by immunoSEQ multiplex PCR; TCRdb stores in-frame clones only, minus some. Clonal size and the V and J genes are those of that table, whereas D and trimming came from the DNA. The sample yields 95,000 to 110,000 clones, around nine tenths seen once. In this sample, this clone turned up once. The CDR3 consists of 14 residues. Germline CDR1 and CDR2: MGHDK and SYGVNS. V dropped 2 bases and J dropped 5; count of bases not matched to a gene: 3. The source material was peripheral blood. The receptor was derived from a man aged 50-60 years in a cohort sampled during active COVID-19. The V call is TRBV25-1, the J call TRBJ2-1, with 7 positions matching TRBD2. The CDR3 DNA is TGTGCCAGCAGTGAACCGGGGGGTAACAATGAGCAGTTCTTC. It encodes CASSEPGGNNEQFF.